Following are 2 T cell receptor beta chains from one sample sequenced in a study of Ad26.COV2.S vaccination and SARS-CoV-2 variants. The data were produced by immunoSEQ multiplex PCR, yet TCRdb's version contains in-frame clones alone and is incomplete. This sample has about 350,000 clones, with 80% to 90% found just once. Indicated treatment: roughly 19 received Ad26.COV2.S at low or high dose, single or two shots; several received placebo; per-sample allocation not given. The investigators took samples on day 63 after the first vaccine or placebo injection. This specimen consisted of peripheral blood, obtained in a trial of Ad26.COV2.S vaccine versus placebo. Every receptor here comes from a person aged 18 to 59 who received the Ad26.COV2.S COVID-19 vaccine or a placebo.

The rearrangement joins TRBV4-1 to TRBJ1-5, with a tentative D call TRBD1 (6 bases). This CDR3 is 15 amino acids long. Germline assignment: CDR1 MGHRA and CDR2 YSYEKL. V lost 4 bases, J lost 4 bases, and 14 bases lay in between. This CDR3 is CASSRVAGENQPQHF. The CDR3 nucleotides read TGCGCCAGCAGCCGCGTCGCAGGGGAAAATCAGCCCCAGCATTTT.

V and J are TRBV5-5 and TRBJ1-1, with D possibly TRBD1 on 5 matching bases. The CDR3 extends over 13 amino acids. Trimming took off 3 bases at V and 1 base at J, with 7 bases between the two ends. In germline, CDR1 is SGHKS, CDR2 YYEKEE (reference sequence). The CDR3, as DNA: TGTGCCAGCAGCTCGGACAAGAACACTGAAGCTTTCTTT. Amino acid sequence: CASSSDKNTEAFF.